The 2 T cell receptor beta chains below all came from one sample that was sequenced in a study of breast tumors, draining lymph nodes, adjacent tissues. Breast cancer patients provided tissue from their axillary draining lymph nodes. TCRdb re-called the multiplex PCR reads through MiXCR, storing one row per CDR3 protein. The sample lists about 220,000 distinct CDR3 sequences, nearly 35% seen once, with over 3.5% in the top ten. The sequencing sample was made of axillary lymph node tissue. These receptors came from a female donor with breast cancer. Some clones in this sample may be carry-over from other donors' samples.

The J gene is TRBJ2-5, the V gene TRBV3-1, with D perhaps TRBD1 (5 bases). The V end lost 0 bases, the J end lost 3 bases, and 14 bases lay between the germline ends. The CDR3 spans 16 residues. In germline, CDR1 is LGHDT, CDR2 YNNKEL (reference sequence). The chain's CDR3 is CASSQERPGWKETQYF. CDR3 coding DNA: TGTGCCAGCAGCCAAGAGCGGCCAGGGTGGAAAGAGACCCAGTACTTC.

V usage is TRBV10-3 and J usage is TRBJ2-7, with 10 bases that match TRBD1. There are 12 residues in the CDR3. Germline loops: CDR1 ENHRY, CDR2 SYGVKD. Unmatched junction bases numbered 6, after V lost 10 bases and J lost 6 bases. Here the CDR3 reads CATGQGVVEQYF. The CDR3 region has the DNA TGTGCCACTGGACAGGGGGTCGTCGAGCAGTACTTC.